These T cell receptor beta chains were read from a single sample in a study of T cell changes during pregnancy in multiple sclerosis. Assay used: immunoSEQ multiplex PCR; TCRdb lists only in-frame clones, some missing. There are 75,000 to 95,000 clones in the sample; roughly 93% occur only once, and over 2% lies in the top ten. The starting material was peripheral blood, obtained in the second trimester of pregnancy. The receptor set was obtained from a female donor with multiple sclerosis, enrolled in a pregnancy study. The CDR3 runs from the conserved cysteine through the conserved F or W. Fields, in order: V gene, clone size, D gene, J gene, CDR3 protein, CDR3 DNA. A D gene is named only where the DNA matches it firmly. The size entry is marked missing in some rows and otherwise reads once, few, many or a size class.

v_call: TRBV5-1; clone_size: NA; d_call: TRBD2; j_call: TRBJ2-2; cdr3_aa: CASSRTTLAGGDTGELFF; cdr3_nt: TGCGCCAGCAGCCGCACAACCCTGGCGGGGGGTGACACCGGGGAGCTGTTTTTT
v_call: TRBV5-1; clone_size: NA; d_call: TRBD2; j_call: TRBJ2-1; cdr3_aa: CASRVGLAGGQGSYNEQFF; cdr3_nt: TGCGCCAGCAGAGTGGGGCTAGCGGGGGGGCAGGGTTCCTACAATGAGCAGTTCTTC
v_call: TRBV19; clone_size: NA; d_call: TRBD2; j_call: TRBJ2-5; cdr3_aa: CASRGTSGFETQYF; cdr3_nt: TGTGCCAGTAGAGGGACTAGCGGCTTCGAGACCCAGTACTTC
v_call: TRBV11-3; clone_size: NA; d_call: NA; j_call: TRBJ2-5; cdr3_aa: CASSFEYQETQYF; cdr3_nt: TGTGCCAGCAGCTTTGAGTACCAAGAGACCCAGTACTTC
v_call: TRBV12-5; clone_size: NA; d_call: TRBD2; j_call: TRBJ2-7; cdr3_aa: CATGLAGDLSYEQYF; cdr3_nt: TGTGCCACCGGACTAGCGGGGGACCTCTCCTACGAGCAGTACTTC
v_call: TRBV9; clone_size: NA; d_call: NA; j_call: TRBJ2-2; cdr3_aa: CASIGDTGELFF; cdr3_nt: TGTGCCAGCATCGGGGACACCGGGGAGCTGTTTTTT
v_call: TRBV18; clone_size: NA; d_call: TRBD1; j_call: TRBJ1-5; cdr3_aa: CASSPLADRGLGNQPQHF; cdr3_nt: TGTGCCAGCTCACCTTTAGCGGACAGGGGGCTCGGGAATCAGCCCCAGCATTTT
v_call: TRBV9; clone_size: NA; d_call: NA; j_call: TRBJ2-3; cdr3_aa: CASSVLGRGTQYF; cdr3_nt: TGTGCCAGCAGCGTTCTCGGGCGGGGTACGCAGTATTTT
v_call: TRBV7-6; clone_size: NA; d_call: TRBD2; j_call: TRBJ2-1; cdr3_aa: CASRSGTSGGSGEQFF; cdr3_nt: TGTGCCAGCAGATCCGGGACTAGCGGGGGATCGGGTGAGCAGTTCTTC
v_call: TRBV19; clone_size: NA; d_call: NA; j_call: TRBJ1-5; cdr3_aa: CASSIVPFYQPQHF; cdr3_nt: TGTGCCAGTAGTATAGTTCCCTTTTATCAGCCCCAGCATTTT
v_call: TRBV4-1; clone_size: NA; d_call: NA; j_call: TRBJ2-3; cdr3_aa: CASSLIPGADTQYF; cdr3_nt: TGCGCCAGCAGCCTCATTCCGGGGGCAGATACGCAGTATTTT
v_call: TRBV28; clone_size: NA; d_call: TRBD2; j_call: TRBJ2-7; cdr3_aa: CASSFSGGAYEQYF; cdr3_nt: TGTGCCAGCAGTTTTAGCGGGGGGGCGTACGAGCAGTACTTC
v_call: TRBV5-1; clone_size: many; d_call: NA; j_call: TRBJ2-5; cdr3_aa: CASSLGGGASETQYF; cdr3_nt: TGCGCCAGCAGCTTGGGTGGGGGGGCTTCAGAGACCCAGTACTTC
v_call: TRBV19; clone_size: NA; d_call: TRBD1; j_call: TRBJ2-7; cdr3_aa: CASSATGGRVEQYF; cdr3_nt: TGTGCCAGTAGTGCGACAGGGGGACGGGTCGAGCAGTACTTC
v_call: TRBV6-4; clone_size: NA; d_call: NA; j_call: TRBJ1-1; cdr3_aa: CASRQFAGMTTEAFF; cdr3_nt: TGTGCCAGCAGACAGTTCGCAGGGATGACCACTGAAGCTTTCTTT
v_call: TRBV6-1; clone_size: few; d_call: TRBD1; j_call: TRBJ1-5; cdr3_aa: CASSGTPGQGGQPQHF; cdr3_nt: TGTGCCAGCAGTGGGACACCGGGACAGGGAGGTCAGCCCCAGCATTTT
v_call: TRBV2; clone_size: NA; d_call: TRBD1; j_call: TRBJ1-2; cdr3_aa: CASSGQGRAGGYTF; cdr3_nt: TGTGCCAGCAGTGGACAGGGCCGGGCGGGTGGCTACACCTTC
v_call: TRBV4-1; clone_size: NA; d_call: NA; j_call: TRBJ1-1; cdr3_aa: CASSHPQGLNTEAFF; cdr3_nt: TGCGCCAGCAGCCACCCACAGGGATTGAACACTGAAGCTTTCTTT
v_call: TRBV6-1; clone_size: NA; d_call: TRBD1; j_call: TRBJ1-5; cdr3_aa: CASSEWGQWDQPQHF; cdr3_nt: TGTGCCAGCAGTGAATGGGGACAGTGGGATCAGCCCCAGCATTTT
v_call: TRBV18; clone_size: NA; d_call: TRBD1; j_call: TRBJ1-5; cdr3_aa: CASSTTGDQPQHF; cdr3_nt: TGTGCCAGCTCTACGACAGGGGATCAGCCCCAGCATTTT
v_call: TRBV27; clone_size: NA; d_call: NA; j_call: TRBJ1-6; cdr3_aa: CASRKSRVYNTNSPLHF; cdr3_nt: TGTGCCAGCAGGAAGTCGCGGGTCTACAACACAAATTCACCCCTCCACTTT
v_call: TRBV2; clone_size: NA; d_call: NA; j_call: TRBJ1-1; cdr3_aa: CASSEPRQVPMNTEAFF; cdr3_nt: TGTGCCAGCAGTGAGCCGAGACAGGTACCGATGAACACTGAAGCTTTCTTT
v_call: TRBV4-2; clone_size: once; d_call: TRBD2; j_call: TRBJ2-1; cdr3_aa: CATGTSGSYNEQFF; cdr3_nt: TGTGCCACCGGGACTAGCGGGAGCTACAATGAGCAGTTCTTC
v_call: TRBV7-9; clone_size: NA; d_call: TRBD1; j_call: TRBJ1-1; cdr3_aa: CASSMDQGAVTEAFF; cdr3_nt: TGTGCCAGCAGCATGGACCAGGGGGCGGTAACTGAAGCTTTCTTT
v_call: TRBV11-2; clone_size: NA; d_call: TRBD1; j_call: TRBJ2-7; cdr3_aa: CASSVGRDRGHEQYF; cdr3_nt: TGTGCCAGCAGCGTTGGCCGGGACAGGGGCCACGAGCAGTACTTC
v_call: TRBV5-4; clone_size: NA; d_call: TRBD1; j_call: TRBJ1-2; cdr3_aa: CASSPFGGGGQGFYGYTF; cdr3_nt: TGTGCCAGCAGCCCCTTTGGCGGCGGGGGACAGGGGTTCTATGGCTACACCTTC
v_call: TRBV13; clone_size: NA; d_call: NA; j_call: TRBJ2-1; cdr3_aa: CASSSRGNEQFF; cdr3_nt: TGTGCCAGCAGCTCCCGGGGAAATGAGCAGTTCTTC
v_call: TRBV6-5; clone_size: NA; d_call: NA; j_call: TRBJ2-7; cdr3_aa: CASSTDSYEQYF; cdr3_nt: TGTGCCAGCAGCACCGACAGTTACGAGCAGTACTTC
v_call: TRBV7-3; clone_size: once; d_call: TRBD2; j_call: TRBJ2-3; cdr3_aa: CASSLRPGLGTDTQYF; cdr3_nt: TGTGCCAGCAGCTTACGCCCGGGACTAGGCACAGATACGCAGTATTTT
v_call: TRBV29-1; clone_size: few; d_call: NA; j_call: TRBJ2-7; cdr3_aa: CSVELGYEQYF; cdr3_nt: TGCAGCGTTGAACTCGGGTACGAGCAGTACTTC
v_call: TRBV6-5; clone_size: NA; d_call: NA; j_call: TRBJ2-3; cdr3_aa: CASKGALPSDTQYF; cdr3_nt: TGTGCCAGCAAAGGGGCGCTCCCTTCGGATACGCAGTATTTT
v_call: TRBV5-6; clone_size: NA; d_call: TRBD1; j_call: TRBJ2-7; cdr3_aa: CASSDWGQGPEQYF; cdr3_nt: TGTGCCAGCAGCGACTGGGGACAGGGGCCTGAGCAGTACTTC
v_call: TRBV6-1; clone_size: NA; d_call: NA; j_call: TRBJ1-6; cdr3_aa: CASSDRVLNSPLHF; cdr3_nt: TGTGCCAGCAGTGACAGGGTCCTTAATTCACCCCTCCACTTT
v_call: TRBV19; clone_size: once; d_call: TRBD1; j_call: TRBJ2-4; cdr3_aa: CASSPGTVPNIQYF; cdr3_nt: TGTGCCAGTAGTCCAGGGACAGTACCCAACATTCAGTACTTC
v_call: TRBV19; clone_size: NA; d_call: TRBD1; j_call: TRBJ2-7; cdr3_aa: CASSSGTGTYEQYF; cdr3_nt: TGTGCCAGTAGTTCCGGGACAGGGACCTACGAGCAGTACTTC
v_call: TRBV6-5; clone_size: NA; d_call: NA; j_call: TRBJ1-2; cdr3_aa: CASSSFGGYTF; cdr3_nt: TGTGCCAGCAGCTCCTTCGGTGGCTACACCTTC
v_call: TRBV5-1; clone_size: NA; d_call: TRBD1; j_call: TRBJ1-1; cdr3_aa: CASSMADRGDEAFF; cdr3_nt: TGCGCCAGCAGCATGGCGGACAGGGGCGATGAAGCTTTCTTT
v_call: TRBV9; clone_size: NA; d_call: TRBD2; j_call: TRBJ2-1; cdr3_aa: CASSARTSGTDEQFF; cdr3_nt: TGTGCCAGCAGCGCCAGGACTAGCGGGACGGATGAGCAGTTCTTC
v_call: TRBV5-4; clone_size: once; d_call: NA; j_call: TRBJ2-5; cdr3_aa: CASTPLGGETQYF; cdr3_nt: TGTGCCAGCACCCCTCTCGGGGGAGAGACCCAGTACTTC
v_call: TRBV19; clone_size: NA; d_call: NA; j_call: TRBJ1-5; cdr3_aa: CASSIMGPNQPQHF; cdr3_nt: TGTGCCAGTAGTATTATGGGCCCTAATCAGCCCCAGCATTTT
v_call: TRBV6-5; clone_size: NA; d_call: TRBD1; j_call: TRBJ1-6; cdr3_aa: CASTALGQGYSPLHF; cdr3_nt: TGTGCCAGCACAGCCCTCGGACAGGGGTATTCACCCCTCCACTTT
v_call: TRBV6-6; clone_size: NA; d_call: NA; j_call: TRBJ1-5; cdr3_aa: CASRGYKGSSNQPQHF; cdr3_nt: TGTGCCAGCCGGGGGTATAAGGGAAGTAGCAATCAGCCCCAGCATTTT
v_call: TRBV2; clone_size: few; d_call: TRBD1; j_call: TRBJ1-2; cdr3_aa: CASRPGTGIGGYTF; cdr3_nt: TGTGCCAGCAGACCCGGGACAGGGATTGGTGGCTACACCTTC
v_call: TRBV2; clone_size: NA; d_call: TRBD1; j_call: TRBJ2-1; cdr3_aa: CARTKDRGLFNEQFF; cdr3_nt: TGTGCCAGAACCAAGGACAGGGGTTTGTTCAATGAGCAGTTCTTC
v_call: TRBV19; clone_size: NA; d_call: TRBD2; j_call: TRBJ2-5; cdr3_aa: CASSWTSGGAMGETQYF; cdr3_nt: TGTGCCAGTAGCTGGACTAGCGGGGGGGCCATGGGAGAGACCCAGTACTTC
v_call: TRBV7-9; clone_size: NA; d_call: NA; j_call: TRBJ2-3; cdr3_aa: CASSRDTDTQYF; cdr3_nt: TGTGCCAGCAGCAGAGACACAGATACGCAGTATTTT
v_call: TRBV27; clone_size: NA; d_call: NA; j_call: TRBJ2-3; cdr3_aa: CASSLRGTDTQYF; cdr3_nt: TGTGCCAGCAGTTTACGGGGAACAGATACGCAGTATTTT
v_call: TRBV18; clone_size: NA; d_call: TRBD2; j_call: TRBJ2-7; cdr3_aa: CASSPGYGTSYEQYF; cdr3_nt: TGTGCCAGCTCACCGGGATACGGGACTAGCTACGAGCAGTACTTC
v_call: TRBV20-1; clone_size: NA; d_call: NA; j_call: TRBJ2-5; cdr3_aa: CSVRRETQYF; cdr3_nt: TGCAGTGTTCGGAGGGAGACCCAGTACTTC
v_call: TRBV30; clone_size: few; d_call: NA; j_call: TRBJ1-2; cdr3_aa: CAWSARGSGGYTF; cdr3_nt: TGTGCCTGGAGTGCCAGGGGATCGGGTGGCTACACCTTC
v_call: TRBV9; clone_size: NA; d_call: TRBD1; j_call: TRBJ1-3; cdr3_aa: CASSVGTGVFSGNTIYF; cdr3_nt: TGTGCCAGCAGCGTGGGGACAGGAGTTTTCTCTGGAAACACCATATATTTT
v_call: TRBV4-2; clone_size: NA; d_call: NA; j_call: TRBJ1-1; cdr3_aa: CASSPSGSVMNTEAFF; cdr3_nt: TGTGCCAGCAGCCCCTCGGGATCGGTTATGAACACTGAAGCTTTCTTT
v_call: TRBV6-6; clone_size: NA; d_call: TRBD1; j_call: TRBJ2-7; cdr3_aa: CASRRGTGNEQYF; cdr3_nt: TGTGCCAGTAGAAGGGGGACAGGGAACGAGCAGTACTTC
v_call: TRBV11-2; clone_size: NA; d_call: TRBD1; j_call: TRBJ2-7; cdr3_aa: CASSLGTDLYEQYF; cdr3_nt: TGTGCCAGCAGTCTCGGGACAGACCTCTACGAGCAGTACTTC
v_call: TRBV10-3; clone_size: NA; d_call: TRBD1; j_call: TRBJ2-1; cdr3_aa: CAISEPDRGRYNEQFF; cdr3_nt: TGTGCCATCAGTGAGCCCGACAGGGGAAGGTACAATGAGCAGTTCTTC
v_call: TRBV5-1; clone_size: NA; d_call: NA; j_call: TRBJ2-2; cdr3_aa: CASSPGLANTGELFF; cdr3_nt: TGCGCCAGCAGCCCGGGACTGGCGAACACCGGGGAGCTGTTTTTT
v_call: TRBV5-1; clone_size: NA; d_call: TRBD2; j_call: TRBJ2-3; cdr3_aa: CASSLGTSGASSTDTQYF; cdr3_nt: TGCGCCAGCAGCCTAGGGACTAGCGGCGCCTCTAGCACAGATACGCAGTATTTT
v_call: TRBV20-1; clone_size: NA; d_call: NA; j_call: TRBJ1-4; cdr3_aa: CSARERERPHF; cdr3_nt: TGCAGTGCTAGAGAAAGGGAGCGGCCGCATTTT